This TCR beta chain was found in a study of CD8+ T cells in alopecia areata. Germline CDR1 MNHEY, CDR2 SMNVEV (reference sequence). The CDR3 loop spans 13 amino acids. V dropped 4 bases and J dropped 5 bases, with 11 bases sitting between them. The treatment was: oral pan-JAK inhibitor, 5-10 mg twice daily. RNA was extracted and reverse transcribed into cDNA as the sequencing template. Method: immunoSEQ multiplex PCR; TCRdb's copy keeps in-frame clones and lacks some. Seen here are roughly 220,000 clones, around 65% observed once, and the top ten hold roughly 1.2%. The V call is TRBV27, the J call TRBJ1-1; perhaps TRBD1 as D (5 bases). The sequence derives from a human donor with alopecia areata. The specimen comprised CD4+ T cells sorted from blood, sampled at approximately week 42, from a patient treated with tofacitinib. The chain's CDR3 is CASSWGVRTEAFF. As DNA, the CDR3 is TGTGCCAGCAGTTGGGGGGTACGGACTGAAGCTTTCTTT.